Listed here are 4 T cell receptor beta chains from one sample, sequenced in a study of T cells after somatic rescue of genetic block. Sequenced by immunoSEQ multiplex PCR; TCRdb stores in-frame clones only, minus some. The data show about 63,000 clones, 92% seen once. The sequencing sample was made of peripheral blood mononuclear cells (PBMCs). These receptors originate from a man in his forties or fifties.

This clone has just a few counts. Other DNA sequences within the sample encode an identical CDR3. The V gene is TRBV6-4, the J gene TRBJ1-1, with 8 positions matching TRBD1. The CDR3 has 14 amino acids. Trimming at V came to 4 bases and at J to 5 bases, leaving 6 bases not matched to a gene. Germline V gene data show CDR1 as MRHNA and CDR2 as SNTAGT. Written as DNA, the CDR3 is TGTGCCAGCAGTGCAAGCAGGGGGCAGACTGAAGCTTTCTTT. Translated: CASSASRGQTEAFF.

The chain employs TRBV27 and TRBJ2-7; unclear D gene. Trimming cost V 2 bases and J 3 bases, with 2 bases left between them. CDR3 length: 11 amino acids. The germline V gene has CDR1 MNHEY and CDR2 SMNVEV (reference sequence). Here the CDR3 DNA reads TGTGCCAGCAGTTTAGGCTACGAGCAGTACTTC. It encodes CASSLGYEQYF.

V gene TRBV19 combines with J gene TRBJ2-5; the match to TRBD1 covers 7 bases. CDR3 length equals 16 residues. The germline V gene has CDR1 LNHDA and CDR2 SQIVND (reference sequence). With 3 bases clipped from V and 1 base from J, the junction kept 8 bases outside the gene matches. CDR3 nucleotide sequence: TGTGCCAGTAGTATCGACCCATGGGACAGCCAAGAGACCCAGTACTTC. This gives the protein CASSIDPWDSQETQYF. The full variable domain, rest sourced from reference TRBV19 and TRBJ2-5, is DGGITQSPKYLFRKEGQNVTLSCEQNLNHDAMYWYRQDPGQGLRLIYYSQIVNDFQKGDIAEGYSVSREKKESFPLTVTSAQKNPTAFYLCASSIDPWDSQETQYFGPGTRLLVL.

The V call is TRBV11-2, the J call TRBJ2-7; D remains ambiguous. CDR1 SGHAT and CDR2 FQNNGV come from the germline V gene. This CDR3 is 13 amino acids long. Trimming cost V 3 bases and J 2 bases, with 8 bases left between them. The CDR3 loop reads CASSFGRTYEQYF. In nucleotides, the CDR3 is TGTGCCAGCAGCTTCGGCAGAACCTACGAGCAGTACTTC.